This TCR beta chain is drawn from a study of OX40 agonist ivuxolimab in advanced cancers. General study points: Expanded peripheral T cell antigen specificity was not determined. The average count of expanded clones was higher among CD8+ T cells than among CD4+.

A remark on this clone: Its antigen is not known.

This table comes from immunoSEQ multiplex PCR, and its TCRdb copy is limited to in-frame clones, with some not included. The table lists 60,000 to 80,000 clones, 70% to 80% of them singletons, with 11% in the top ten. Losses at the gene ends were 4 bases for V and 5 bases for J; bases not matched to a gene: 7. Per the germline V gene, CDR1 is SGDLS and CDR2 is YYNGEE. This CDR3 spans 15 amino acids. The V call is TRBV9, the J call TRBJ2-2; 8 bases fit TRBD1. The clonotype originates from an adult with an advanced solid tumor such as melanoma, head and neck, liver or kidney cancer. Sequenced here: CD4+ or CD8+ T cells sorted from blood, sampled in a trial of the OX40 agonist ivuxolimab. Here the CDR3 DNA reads TGTGCCAGCAGCTACCAGGACAGGGCGACCGGGGAGCTGTTTTTT. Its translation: CASSYQDRATGELFF.